What follows are 5 T cell receptor beta chains derived from one specimen sequenced in a study of cytomegalovirus exposure and HLA in healthy donors. PCR amplification relied on 60 Vbeta primers (plus 13 Jbeta primers). Using immunoSEQ multiplex PCR, the repertoire was profiled, and TCRdb retains in-frame clones only, with some absent. The data show approximately 150,000 clones, roughly 77% seen once. Material for sequencing was PBMCs. The source of these receptors is a woman in her thirties or forties in good health and CMV-seropositive.

This clone was observed once. V and J are TRBV7-2 and TRBJ1-2; no definite D call. The CDR3 contains 12 residues. V was trimmed by 1 base and J by 8 bases, leaving 8 bases between them. The germline gives CDR1 SGHTA, CDR2 FQGNSA. Here the CDR3 reads CASSLVGRGYTF. In DNA form, the CDR3 reads TGTGCCAGCAGCTTAGTCGGTCGCGGCTACACCTTC. The whole variable domain, remainder taken from reference TRBV7-2 and TRBJ1-2, is GAGVSQSPSNKVTEKGKDVELRCDPISGHTALYWYRQSLGQGLEFLIYFQGNSAPDKSGLPSDRFSAERTGGSVSTLTIQRTQQEDSAVYLCASSLVGRGYTFGSGTRLTVV.

The chain combines TRBV6-5 with TRBJ1-6, with 7 bases fitting TRBD1. This CDR3 has 15 amino acids. V was pared by 6 bases and J by 10 bases, with 12 bases of the junction left unmatched. The V gene's germline CDR1 is MNHEY and CDR2 SVGAGI. CDR3 nucleotides: TGTGCCAGCAGCTCAGTACAGGGGAATGGGTCACCCCTCCACTTT. The encoded protein is CASSSVQGNGSPLHF.

The gene calls are TRBV5-4 and TRBJ1-1; D gene uncertain. V was cut by 4 bases and J by 0 bases, with 16 bases left in between. The CDR3 is 16 residues long. The V gene's germline CDR1 is SGHNT and CDR2 YYREEE (reference sequence). CDR3 nucleotide sequence: TGTGCCAGCAGCCCCGGTGGCACTATCATGAACACTGAAGCTTTCTTT. Translated, it gives CASSPGGTIMNTEAFF.

This clone was seen just once. The rearrangement links TRBV7-8 to TRBJ2-7; 14 bases match TRBD2. With V trimmed by 5 bases and J by 7 bases, 7 bases remained unmatched. The germline gives CDR1 SGHVS, CDR2 FQNEAQ. This CDR3 spans 15 amino acids. The CDR3 spells CASSPGLAGVSEQYF. Here the CDR3 DNA reads TGTGCCAGCAGCCCGGGACTAGCGGGAGTGAGTGAGCAGTACTTC.

The rearrangement joins TRBV15 to TRBJ2-1; D is possibly TRBD1 (6 bases). Germline values: CDR1 LNHNV, CDR2 YYDKDF (reference sequence). The CDR3 is 15 amino acids. Trimming cost V 0 bases and J 1 base, with 7 bases left between them. CDR3 sequence reads: CATSREGGSYNEQFF. CDR3 nucleotides: TGTGCCACCAGCAGAGAAGGGGGTTCCTACAATGAGCAGTTCTTC.